This TCR beta chain was captured in a study of T cell repertoires in cytomegalovirus infection. In the study overall: Evidence of both CMV infection and a matching HLA type came from public TCR beta signatures. Findings of the study overall: Clonotype analysis showed dominance of the ex vivo response by HLA-C-restricted CMV-specific TCR beta clonotypes. Summed frequency of public TCR beta families distinguished CMV carriers with the relevant HLA.

The CDR3 covers 17 residues. The V gene's germline CDR1 is SGHVS and CDR2 FQNEAQ. V shed 5 bases, J shed 3 bases, and the junction held 16 bases outside the gene matches. TCRdb re-analysed the reads in MiXCR, keeping a single row per CDR3 protein. The sample carries around 170,000 distinct CDR3 sequences, 15% to 20% recorded once. In its sample, this clonotype was seen a few times. Its antigen is undetermined. The chain recombines TRBV7-8 with TRBJ2-7; TRBD1 matches 7 bases. This receptor was taken from a human donor in good health (CMV status not recorded). Some clones in this sample may be carry-over from other donors' samples. The sequenced material came from CD8+ T cells from PBMCs. CDR3 coding DNA: TGTGCCAGCAGCGGAACTGAGGACAGGACTGGTGACTACGAGCAGTACTTC. The encoded protein is CASSGTEDRTGDYEQYF.